This TCR beta chain is from a study of response to subunit inactivated influenza vaccine listed by TCRdb under 2018. About the study as a whole: The study used deep quantitative T cell receptor repertoire profiling to track responses to a trivalent subunit inactivated influenza vaccine.

The time point label, read with the paper, signifies: 45 to 50 days after influenza vaccine administration. For this chain, trimming is 7 bases at the V end and 6 bases at the J end, and the number of junction bases without a gene match is 12. Including the terminal cysteine and phenylalanine, the CDR3 comprises 14 residues. The entry retains the CDR3 DNA only, 42 bases that are in frame from base 1. This clonotype occurred a few times. It has no known antigen specificity. There are no base qualities to consult, and no much larger clone falls within one base. Study-wide findings and limitations: The authors proposed that each seasonal influenza vaccination may bring in only a limited number of new T cells.

Library method: RT-PCR. The listed sequencing device is Illumina HiSeq 2500. The raw public data were reprocessed by TCRdb itself: fastp quality trimming at Q25, MiXCR clonotype calling, in-frame beta chains only. Rows with a matching CDR3 protein are joined into one entry that keeps the most common DNA and genes. This sample lists 500,000 or so distinct CDR3 sequences; 11% were detected once. The ten largest clones represent roughly 12% of the sample. This chain is built from TRBV12-3 or TRBV12-4 and TRBJ2-7, with 7 central nucleotides matching TRBD1. The sequence was obtained from a man in his fifties or sixties who received an inactivated influenza vaccine. Donor details come from another sample of the same person, matched by shared clones. The sequencing here drew on PBMCs from blood, taken more than 35 days after vaccination. This receptor has the CDR3 CASTSRQGSSEQYF. The sequenced DNA: TGTGCCAGCACCTCGCGACAGGGATCGTCCGAGCAGTACTTC.